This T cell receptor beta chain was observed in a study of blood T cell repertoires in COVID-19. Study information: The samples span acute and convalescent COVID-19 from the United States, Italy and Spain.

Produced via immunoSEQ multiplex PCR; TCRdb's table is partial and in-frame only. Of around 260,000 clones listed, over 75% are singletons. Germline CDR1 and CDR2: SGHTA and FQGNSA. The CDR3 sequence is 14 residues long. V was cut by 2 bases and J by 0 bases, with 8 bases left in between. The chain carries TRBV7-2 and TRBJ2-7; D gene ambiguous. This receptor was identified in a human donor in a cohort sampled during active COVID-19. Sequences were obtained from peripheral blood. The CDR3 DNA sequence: TGTGCCAGCAGCTTATCCCCCCTCTCCTACGAGCAGTACTTC. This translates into CASSLSPLSYEQYF.